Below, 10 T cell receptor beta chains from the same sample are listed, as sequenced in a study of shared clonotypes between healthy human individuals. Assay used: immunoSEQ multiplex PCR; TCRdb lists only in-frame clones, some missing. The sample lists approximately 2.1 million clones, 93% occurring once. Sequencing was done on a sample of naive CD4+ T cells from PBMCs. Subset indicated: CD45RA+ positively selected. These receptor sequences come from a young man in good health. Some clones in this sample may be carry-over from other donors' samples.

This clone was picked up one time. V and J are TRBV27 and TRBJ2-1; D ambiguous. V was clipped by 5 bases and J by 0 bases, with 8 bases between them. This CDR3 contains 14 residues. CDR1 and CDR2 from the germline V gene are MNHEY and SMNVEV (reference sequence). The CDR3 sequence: CASSLRSSYNEQFF. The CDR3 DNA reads TGTGCCAGCAGTCTCAGAAGCTCCTACAATGAGCAGTTCTTC.

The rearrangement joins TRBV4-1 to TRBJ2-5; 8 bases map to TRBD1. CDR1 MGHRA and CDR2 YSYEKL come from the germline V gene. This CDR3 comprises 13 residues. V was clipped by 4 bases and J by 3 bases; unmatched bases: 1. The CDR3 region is CASSRTGKETQYF. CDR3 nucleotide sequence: TGCGCCAGCAGCCGGACAGGGAAAGAGACCCAGTACTTC.

CDR3: CASRPEGASGNEKLFF. In DNA, the CDR3 is TGCGCCAGCAGGCCGGAAGGGGCGTCGGGTAATGAAAAACTGTTTTTT. V usage is TRBV5-1 and J usage is TRBJ1-4, with D maybe TRBD1 (5 bases). Trimming shortened V by 5 bases and J by 4 bases, and 18 bases separated the two germline ends. CDR1 is SGHRS, CDR2 YFSETQ, per germline. CDR3 length equals 16 residues.

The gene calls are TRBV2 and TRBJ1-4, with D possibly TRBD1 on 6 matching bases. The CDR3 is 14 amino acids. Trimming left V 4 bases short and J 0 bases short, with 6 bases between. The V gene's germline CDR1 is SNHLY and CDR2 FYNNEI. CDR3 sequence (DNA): TGTGCCAGCAGTGCAGGGGCAACTAATGAAAAACTGTTTTTT. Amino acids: CASSAGATNEKLFF.

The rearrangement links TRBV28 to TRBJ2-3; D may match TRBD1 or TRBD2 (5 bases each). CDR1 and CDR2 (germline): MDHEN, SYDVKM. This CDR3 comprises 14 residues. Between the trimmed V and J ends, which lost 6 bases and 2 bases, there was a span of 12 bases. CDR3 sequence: CASRSGTPTDTQYF. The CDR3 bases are TGTGCCAGCAGGTCCGGGACCCCCACAGATACGCAGTATTTT.

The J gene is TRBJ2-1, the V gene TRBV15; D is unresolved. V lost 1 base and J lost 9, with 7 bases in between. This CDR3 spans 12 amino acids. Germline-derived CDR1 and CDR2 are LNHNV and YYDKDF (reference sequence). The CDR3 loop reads CATSRGRSEQFF. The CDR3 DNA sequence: TGTGCCACCAGCAGAGGACGGAGTGAGCAGTTCTTC. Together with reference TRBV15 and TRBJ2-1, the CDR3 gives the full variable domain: DAMVIQNPRYQVTQFGKPVTLSCSQTLNHNVMYWYQQKSSQAPKLLFHYYDKDFNNEADTPDNFQSRRPNTSFCFLDIRSPGLGDTAMYLCATSRGRSEQFFGPGTRLTVL.

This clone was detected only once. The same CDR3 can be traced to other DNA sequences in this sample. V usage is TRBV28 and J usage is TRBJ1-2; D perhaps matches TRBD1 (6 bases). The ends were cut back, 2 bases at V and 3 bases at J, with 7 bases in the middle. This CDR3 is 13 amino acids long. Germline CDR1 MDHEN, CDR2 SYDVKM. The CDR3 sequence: CASSLGGDYGYTF. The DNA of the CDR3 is TGTGCCAGCAGTTTAGGGGGCGACTATGGCTACACCTTC.

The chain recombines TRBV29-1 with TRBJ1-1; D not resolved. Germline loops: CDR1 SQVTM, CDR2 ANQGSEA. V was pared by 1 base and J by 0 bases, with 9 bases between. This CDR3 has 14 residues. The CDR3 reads CSVEGPVMNTEAFF. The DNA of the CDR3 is TGCAGCGTTGAAGGTCCAGTCATGAACACTGAAGCTTTCTTT.

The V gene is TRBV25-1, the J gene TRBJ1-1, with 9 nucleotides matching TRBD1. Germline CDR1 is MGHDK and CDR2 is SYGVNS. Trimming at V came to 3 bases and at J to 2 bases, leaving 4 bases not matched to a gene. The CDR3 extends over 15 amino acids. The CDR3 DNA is TGTGCCAGCAGTGACGACAGGGGGGGTAACACTGAAGCTTTCTTT. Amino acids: CASSDDRGGNTEAFF.

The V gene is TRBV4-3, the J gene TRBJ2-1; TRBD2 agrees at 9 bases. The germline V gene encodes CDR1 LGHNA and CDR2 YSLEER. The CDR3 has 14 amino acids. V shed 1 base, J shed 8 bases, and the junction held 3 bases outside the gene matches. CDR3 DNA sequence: TGCGCCAGCAGCCAAGGAGCGGGAGGCGATGAGCAGTTCTTC. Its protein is CASSQGAGGDEQFF.